Listed here are 9 T cell receptor beta chains from one sample, sequenced in a study of monozygotic twins with inflammatory bowel disease. TCRdb re-called the 5' RACE reads; one entry per CDR3 protein, DNA not given. This sample's table has roughly 160,000 distinct CDR3 sequences. Sequenced input: blood. These receptor sequences come from a human donor with ulcerative colitis or Crohn's disease, or a healthy co-twin of an affected twin (not recorded which).

The chain carries TRBV24-1 and TRBJ2-5; there is no DNA to check the TCRdb D call of TRBD1. From germline, CDR1 is KGHDR and CDR2 SFDVKD. The CDR3 has 15 residues. CDR3 sequence reads: CATSDQTTGAGAQYF.

The genes are TRBV20-1 and TRBJ1-3; absent DNA, TCRdb's TRBD1 call cannot be checked. The CDR3 sequence is 16 residues long. The germline V gene has CDR1 DFQATT and CDR2 SNEGSKA (reference sequence). The CDR3 sequence is CSARDRTGLSGNTIYF.

This chain joins TRBV12-3 or TRBV12-4 and TRBJ1-2; there is no DNA to check the TCRdb D call of TRBD1. The CDR3 consists of 14 residues. CDR3 residues: CASGQDRGDYGYTF.

The chain uses TRBV20-1 and TRBJ2-7. The germline V gene has CDR1 DFQATT and CDR2 SNEGSKA (reference sequence). CDR3 size: 13 residues. CDR3 protein: CSARDPGVYEQYF.

The chain is built from TRBV5-1 and TRBJ2-2; lacking DNA, the TRBD1 call made by TCRdb goes unchecked. CDR1 is SGHRS and CDR2 is YFSETQ in the germline V gene. The CDR3 is made up of 14 amino acids. This chain's CDR3 is CASSLTGTTGELFF.

The CDR3 here is CASSLGGLGPQHF. The chain couples TRBV5-1 to TRBJ1-5. This CDR3 contains 13 residues. Germline lookup yields CDR1 SGHRS and CDR2 YFSETQ.

V gene TRBV5-4 combines with J gene TRBJ2-1; there is no DNA to check the TCRdb D call of TRBD2. This CDR3 has 14 residues. CDR1 is SGHNT and CDR2 is YYREEE in the germline V gene (reference sequence). CDR3 amino acids: CASRLLEAGNEQFF.

V and J are TRBV5-6 and TRBJ2-1; TCRdb's D call, TRBD1, is unchecked because there is no DNA. The CDR3 extends over 17 amino acids. Germline CDR1 is SGHDT and CDR2 is YYEEEE. The CDR3 sequence is CASSLAVRDRVWNEQFF. Looking up the rest from reference TRBV5-6 and TRBJ2-1 gives the full variable domain: DAGVTQSPTHLIKTRGQQVTLRCSPKSGHDTVSWYQQALGQGPQFIFQYYEEEERQRGNFPDRFSGHQFPNYSSELNVNALLLGDSALYLCASSLAVRDRVWNEQFFGPGTRLTVL.

The chain couples TRBV20-1 to TRBJ2-3. The CDR3 length is 12 residues. Germline-derived CDR1 and CDR2 are DFQATT and SNEGSKA (reference sequence). The CDR3 region is CSARDLTDTQYF.